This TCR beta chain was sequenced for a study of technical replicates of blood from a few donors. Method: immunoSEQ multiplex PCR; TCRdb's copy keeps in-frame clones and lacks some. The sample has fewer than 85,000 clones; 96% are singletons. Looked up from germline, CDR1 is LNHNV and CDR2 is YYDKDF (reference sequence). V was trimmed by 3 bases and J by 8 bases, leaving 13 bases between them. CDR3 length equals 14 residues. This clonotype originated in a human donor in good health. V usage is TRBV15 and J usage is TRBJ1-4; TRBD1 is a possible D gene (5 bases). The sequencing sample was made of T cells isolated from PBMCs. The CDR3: CATSSGGNNEKLFF. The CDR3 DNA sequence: TGTGCCACCAGCAGTGGGGGGAATAACGAAAAACTGTTTTTT. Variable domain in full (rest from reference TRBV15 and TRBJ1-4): DAMVIQNPRYQVTQFGKPVTLSCSQTLNHNVMYWYQQKSSQAPKLLFHYYDKDFNNEADTPDNFQSRRPNTSFCFLDIRSPGLGDTAMYLCATSSGGNNEKLFFGSGTQLSVL.